Each of the 30 T cell receptor beta chains below was sequenced from the same sample in a study of identical twins. TCRdb analysed the 5' RACE reads with MiXCR anew, one entry per CDR3 protein. Of about 690,000 distinct CDR3 sequences listed, roughly 20% are singletons. The same sample was also studied in work on T cells expressing NK-cell markers.

The sequenced sample consisted of PBMCs. The receptors come from a woman aged 18 to 35 in good health.

V usage is TRBV7-8 and J usage is TRBJ1-2; D remains unclear. Trimming took off 5 bases at V and 6 bases at J, with 10 bases between the two ends. The CDR3 spans 12 residues. CDR1 and CDR2 from the germline V gene are SGHVS and FQNEAQ. Here the CDR3 DNA reads TGTGCCAGCAGCCCTGCGTTCGATGGCTACACCTTC. Translation: CASSPAFDGYTF.

In this sample, this clonotype turned up many times. J is TRBJ2-3 and V is TRBV20-1; D is unclear. The germline gives CDR1 DFQATT, CDR2 SNEGSKA (reference sequence). The V end was cut by 2 bases, the J end by 0 bases, with 3 bases between. The CDR3 sequence is 12 residues long. CDR3 loop: CSARPSTDTQYF. The CDR3 DNA reads as TGCAGTGCTAGACCAAGCACAGATACGCAGTATTTT.

The chain has TRBV27 and TRBJ2-5, with D possibly TRBD2 on 5 matching bases. Looked up from germline, CDR1 is MNHEY and CDR2 is SMNVEV (reference sequence). V dropped 6 bases and J dropped 1 base, with 15 bases sitting between them. The CDR3 spans 15 residues. In DNA, the CDR3 is TGTGCCAGCAGCAGCGGCGGGCCATTCCAAGAGACCCAGTACTTC. Translation: CASSSGGPFQETQYF.

This clonotype was seen repeatedly, ten times or more. V usage is TRBV12-3 or TRBV12-4 and J usage is TRBJ1-2; possibly TRBD1 for D (5 bases). The V end was cut by 5 bases, the J end by 7 bases, with 8 bases between. The CDR3 sequence is 11 residues long. The CDR3, as DNA: TGTGCCAGCAGTCCAGGGTCTGGCTACACCTTC. As protein: CASSPGSGYTF.

This chain links TRBV5-4 with TRBJ2-4; 9 nucleotides align to TRBD2. Trimming removed 4 bases from V and 1 base from J; junction bases left unmatched: 21. Germline V lookup: CDR1 SGHNT, CDR2 YYREEE (reference sequence). CDR3 length equals 21 residues. CDR3: CASSMRGGTLAVPGAKNIQYF. The CDR3 DNA reads as TGTGCCAGCAGCATGCGGGGGGGAACCCTAGCGGTCCCTGGGGCCAAAAACATTCAGTACTTC.

The CDR3: CASSPEGGTEAFF. The CDR3 region has the DNA TGTGCCAGCAGCCCCGAAGGGGGGACTGAAGCTTTCTTT. V and J are TRBV7-9 and TRBJ1-1, with D perhaps matching TRBD1 (6 bases). The CDR3 has 13 residues. Germline lookup yields CDR1 SEHNR and CDR2 FQNEAQ (reference sequence). V shed 5 bases and J shed 5 bases, with 12 bases lying between them.

The rearrangement uses TRBV12-5 and TRBJ2-3; no firm D call. CDR1 and CDR2 from the germline V gene are LGHNT and FRNRAP. Trimming removed 0 bases from V and 2 bases from J, with 6 bases in between. The length of the CDR3 is 14 residues. The CDR3 here is CASGLVPNTDTQYF. The DNA of the CDR3 is TGTGCTAGTGGTTTGGTTCCGAACACAGATACGCAGTATTTT.

V usage is TRBV7-3 and J usage is TRBJ2-7; no definite D call. Germline V gene lookup returns CDR1 SGHTA and CDR2 FQGTGA. CDR3 size: 15 residues. Trimming removed 5 bases from V and 0 bases from J, with 14 bases in between. The CDR3 DNA reads as TGTGCCAGCAGCCCGACCGAAACATACTCCTACGAGCAGTACTTC. This translates into CASSPTETYSYEQYF.

This chain uses TRBV5-1 with TRBJ2-3; no clear D gene. The CDR3 length is 13 residues. Germline V lookup: CDR1 SGHRS, CDR2 YFSETQ. The germline V and J ends were trimmed by 2 bases and 5 bases, with 9 bases remaining between them. Here the CDR3 reads CASSFDDIDTQYF. The CDR3 DNA reads TGCGCCAGCAGCTTTGACGATATAGATACGCAGTATTTT.

The V call is TRBV3-1, the J call TRBJ2-3; D uncertain. V was shortened by 0 bases and J by 8 bases, with 12 bases between the two germline ends. Germline CDR1 and CDR2: LGHDT and YNNKEL (reference sequence). The CDR3 is 14 residues long. CDR3 in DNA: TGTGCCAGCAGCCAAGACGAGGTTCGCGGTACGCAGTATTTT. It codes for CASSQDEVRGTQYF.

This rearrangement joins TRBV18 to TRBJ1-2; no firm D call. Trimming removed 0 bases from V and 5 bases from J, with 10 bases in between. The length of the CDR3 is 14 residues. Germline lookup yields CDR1 KGHSH and CDR2 LQKENI. DNA for the CDR3: TGTGCCAGCTCACCACCAGACACCCAGTATGGCTACACCTTC. This encodes CASSPPDTQYGYTF.

The chain joins TRBV20-1 to TRBJ2-1; 11 bases map to TRBD2. V was pared by 0 bases and J by 8 bases, with 6 bases of the junction left unmatched. Germline V lookup: CDR1 DFQATT, CDR2 SNEGSKA (reference sequence). There are 15 residues in the CDR3. The CDR3 reads CSARDESSGRYEQFF. CDR3 coding DNA: TGCAGTGCTAGAGATGAGTCTAGCGGGAGGTATGAGCAGTTCTTC.

The rearrangement joins TRBV20-1 to TRBJ2-3, with D hard to call. There are 12 residues in the CDR3. V was cut by 5 bases and J by 4 bases, with 10 bases left in between. Looked up from germline, CDR1 is DFQATT and CDR2 is SNEGSKA (reference sequence). DNA for the CDR3: TGCAGTGCTCACCGGGCCTCAGATACGCAGTATTTT. Translated: CSAHRASDTQYF.

In this sample, this clonotype turned up many times. This chain links TRBV10-3 with TRBJ1-2, with a tentative D call TRBD1 (5 bases). The CDR3 covers 13 residues. Per the germline V gene, CDR1 is ENHRY and CDR2 is SYGVKD. Trimming took 6 bases from V and 7 from J, leaving 15 bases between them. CDR3 nucleotide sequence: TGTGCCATCAGACCTTCTACAGGTTTTGGCTACACCTTC. Its protein product is CAIRPSTGFGYTF.

Here the CDR3 DNA reads TGTGCCAGCAGCCGGACGATTCCGGGGGTCGGTGGCTACACCTTC. It yields the protein CASSRTIPGVGGYTF. V and J are TRBV7-6 and TRBJ1-2; TRBD1 is a possible D gene (5 bases). The CDR3 spans 15 residues. The V end lost 5 bases, the J end lost 7 bases, and 20 bases lay between the germline ends. CDR1 SGHVS and CDR2 FNYEAQ come from the germline V gene.

This clonotype appeared a few times. The chain carries TRBV6-5 and TRBJ2-1, with D perhaps TRBD2 (6 bases). The CDR3 covers 16 residues. The ends were cut back, 3 bases at V and 0 bases at J, with 12 bases in the middle. Germline V gene data show CDR1 as MNHEY and CDR2 as SVGAGI. CDR3 sequence: CASSYSPGDSYNEQFF. The CDR3 DNA sequence: TGTGCCAGCAGTTATTCCCCGGGAGACTCCTACAATGAGCAGTTCTTC.

The rearrangement uses TRBV12-3 or TRBV12-4 and TRBJ1-2; no clear D gene. This CDR3 has 15 residues. The V end was cut by 5 bases, the J end by 4 bases, with 17 bases between. CDR3 DNA sequence: TGTGCCAGCAGTCCAACGGACCGATTAGGCTATGGCTACACCTTC. Translating gives CASSPTDRLGYGYTF.

V gene TRBV7-6 combines with J gene TRBJ2-1; unclear D gene. The CDR3 length is 18 residues. The V gene lost 6 bases and the J gene lost 0 bases, with 21 bases spanning the gap. Germline CDR1 and CDR2: SGHVS and FNYEAQ. The CDR3 is CASSYMILGPSSYNEQFF. CDR3 DNA: TGTGCCAGCAGTTACATGATACTTGGCCCAAGCTCCTACAATGAGCAGTTCTTC.

This clonotype was detected a few times. This chain connects TRBV24-1 to TRBJ2-5; 7 bases map to TRBD1. V shed 3 bases, J shed 5 bases, and the junction held 5 bases outside the gene matches. CDR1 is KGHDR, CDR2 SFDVKD, per germline. The CDR3 runs to 14 residues. CDR3 sequence (DNA): TGTGCCACCAGTGATGCCGGGACAGATGAGACCCAGTACTTC. Its protein product is CATSDAGTDETQYF.

The chain joins TRBV2 to TRBJ2-1; tentatively, D is TRBD2 (6 bases). Trimming removed 7 bases at V and 4 bases at J, with 20 bases between. The CDR3 is made up of 16 amino acids. The V gene's germline CDR1 is SNHLY and CDR2 FYNNEI. The CDR3, as DNA: TGTGCCAGCAAGAGGAGGGAGACTGCTCTTTACAATGAGCAGTTCTTC. It translates to CASKRRETALYNEQFF.

This clonotype was seen a few times. This chain uses TRBV5-1 with TRBJ1-1, with D perhaps TRBD1 (5 bases). The length of the CDR3 is 15 residues. The germline gives CDR1 SGHRS, CDR2 YFSETQ. V lost 0 bases and J 3 bases, leaving 12 bases between the germline ends. The CDR3 region has the DNA TGCGCCAGCAGCTTGGGGTATGGGGGAGACACTGAAGCTTTCTTT. Translated, it gives CASSLGYGGDTEAFF.

Only one count was recorded for this clonotype. The chain couples TRBV5-4 to TRBJ2-3; D is unclear. This CDR3 is built from 15 residues. Trimming took off 0 bases at V and 5 bases at J, with 13 bases between the two ends. Looked up from germline, CDR1 is SGHNT and CDR2 is YYREEE (reference sequence). As DNA, the CDR3 is TGTGCCAGCAGCTTGGTAGGTGTACCTCAAGATACGCAGTATTTT. It yields the protein CASSLVGVPQDTQYF.

This clonotype was seen at least ten times. The V call is TRBV20-1, the J call TRBJ2-7, with 8 bases fitting TRBD1. The V gene end was trimmed by 5 bases and the J gene end by 2 bases; junction bases not matched to a gene: 2. There are 12 residues in the CDR3. Germline V CDR1 and CDR2: DFQATT, SNEGSKA (reference sequence). This chain's CDR3 is CSALDRAYEQYF. In DNA, the CDR3 is TGCAGTGCTCTGGACAGGGCCTACGAGCAGTACTTC.

This clonotype was counted only a few times. The V and J genes are TRBV6-5 and TRBJ2-7; D unresolved. The CDR3 is 14 residues long. Germline CDR1 reads MNHEY; CDR2 reads SVGAGI. Trimming took 4 bases from V and 5 from J, leaving 15 bases between them. DNA for the CDR3: TGTGCCAGCAGTTGGGCCCCTACCCCCCACGAGCAGTACTTC. It encodes CASSWAPTPHEQYF.

J is TRBJ2-3 and V is TRBV24-1; either TRBD1 or TRBD2 may supply D (5 bases each). Germline CDR1 KGHDR, CDR2 SFDVKD. The CDR3 covers 14 residues. Trimming shortened V by 5 bases and J by 6 bases, and 14 bases separated the two germline ends. This chain's CDR3 is CATSAPGTGDTQYF. In nucleotides, the CDR3 is TGTGCCACCAGTGCGCCCGGGACGGGGGATACGCAGTATTTT.

The CDR3 is CASSPSGQGSREQYF. CDR3 nucleotides: TGTGCCAGCAGCCCCTCGGGGCAGGGGTCTCGCGAGCAGTACTTC. This rearrangement joins TRBV27 to TRBJ2-7, with D possibly matching TRBD1 (6 bases). Germline assignment: CDR1 MNHEY and CDR2 SMNVEV (reference sequence). The V gene lost 6 bases and the J gene lost 6 bases, with 21 bases spanning the gap. CDR3 length equals 15 residues.

Of note for this clonotype: Sequence at one end of the junction differs from germline and may be a read error. The V and J genes are TRBV12-3 or TRBV12-4 and TRBJ2-7, with D possibly TRBD2 on 7 matching bases. The length of the CDR3 is 14 residues. The CDR3 region has the DNA TGTGCCAGCAGCCTATGGGGGGGCGACTACGACCAGTACTTC. This codes for CASSLWGGDYDQYF.

This clonotype has only a few counts. The CDR3 sequence is CASSPIGRTDTQYF. CDR3 bases: TGTGCCAGCAGCCCCATTGGACGAACAGATACGCAGTATTTT. The chain is built from TRBV5-6 and TRBJ2-3; D gene unclear. Germline V gene data show CDR1 as SGHDT and CDR2 as YYEEEE. This CDR3 is built from 14 residues. V lost 4 bases and J lost 3, with 12 bases in between. The entire variable domain, with the rest obtained from reference TRBV5-6 and TRBJ2-3, is as follows: DAGVTQSPTHLIKTRGQQVTLRCSPKSGHDTVSWYQQALGQGPQFIFQYYEEEERQRGNFPDRFSGHQFPNYSSELNVNALLLGDSALYLCASSPIGRTDTQYFGPGTRLTVL.

This clonotype was counted only a few times. This sequence joins TRBV29-1 and TRBJ2-7; TRBD1 matches at 8 bases. The trim removed 6 bases at V and 7 bases at J, leaving 14 bases unmatched. CDR1 and CDR2 (germline): SQVTM, ANQGSEA. The CDR3 spans 14 residues. This chain's CDR3 is CSVTSGTGLGEQYF. In DNA, the CDR3 is TGCAGCGTCACCTCCGGGACAGGCCTGGGGGAGCAGTACTTC.

Only a few counts were recorded for this clonotype. The V call is TRBV14, the J call TRBJ2-7, with D possibly TRBD1 on 5 matching bases. Germline-derived CDR1 and CDR2 are SGHDN and FVKESK. The CDR3 is 14 amino acids. V lost 2 bases and J 1 base, leaving 9 bases between the germline ends. This CDR3 is CASSQFDSSYEQYF. The CDR3 nucleotides are TGTGCCAGCAGCCAATTCGACAGTTCCTACGAGCAGTACTTC.